This T cell receptor (beta chain) was observed in a study of blood T cell repertoires in COVID-19. About the research overall: Acute-phase and convalescent COVID-19 samples originated in the United States, Italy and Spain. PBMCs, B-cell-depleted T cells, or T cells provided the cDNA or gDNA that made up the material.

Original handling: Counts of nucleated cells, estimated from reference gene primer amplification, were obtained. Data came from immunoSEQ multiplex PCR; TCRdb stores just in-frame clones and leaves some out. D and trimming come from the DNA, and the V and J calls and clone size come from that table. This sample yields some 120,000 clones, of which approximately 80% are seen a single time; 9% to 15% belongs to the top ten. The CDR3 extends over 17 amino acids. Looked up from germline, CDR1 is KGHDR and CDR2 is SFDVKD. The V gene end was trimmed by 3 bases and the J gene end by 6 bases; junction bases not matched to a gene: 13.

The chain links TRBV24-1 to TRBJ2-1; 7 bases are shared with TRBD1. Material: peripheral blood. The receptor was derived from a woman aged 60-70 years with acute or convalescent COVID-19. CDR3 sequence: CATSDNQQGFAINEQFF. The CDR3 nucleotides are TGTGCCACCAGTGATAATCAACAGGGGTTTGCCATCAATGAGCAGTTCTTC.